Presented here are 7 T cell receptor beta chains from one specimen sequenced in a study of cytomegalovirus exposure and HLA in healthy donors. The study ran its PCR with 60 Vbeta and 13 Jbeta primers. The data were produced by immunoSEQ multiplex PCR, yet TCRdb's version contains in-frame clones alone and is incomplete. Altogether about 140,000 clones are present, about 80% being singletons, with the ten largest covering almost 4%. Sequencing was performed on PBMCs. The receptors originated from a man in his late teens or twenties in good health and CMV-seronegative.

V usage is TRBV19 and J usage is TRBJ2-2, with D tentatively TRBD1 (6 bases). V dropped 3 bases and J dropped 7 bases, with 12 bases sitting between them. CDR3 length equals 14 residues. Germline V gives CDR1 LNHDA, CDR2 SQIVND (reference sequence). Written as DNA, the CDR3 is TGTGCCAGTAGTATCTCCAGGGGTGACGGGGAGCTGTTTTTT. Protein: CASSISRGDGELFF.

This clone was observed a few times. V is TRBV6-6 and J is TRBJ1-5; 9 nucleotides match TRBD1. Trimming removed 7 bases from V and 4 bases from J; junction bases left unmatched: 5. Germline V lookup: CDR1 MNHNY, CDR2 SVGAGI (reference sequence). This CDR3 contains 14 residues. As DNA, the CDR3 is TGTGCCAGCACCATGACAGGGGGAAATCAGCCCCAGCATTTT. Its translation: CASTMTGGNQPQHF.

A few counts support this clone. V usage is TRBV18 and J usage is TRBJ2-7; D gene ambiguous. With 3 bases removed from V and 2 bases from J, the gap between germline ends came to 14 bases. CDR1 is KGHSH and CDR2 is LQKENI in the germline V gene. This CDR3 has 15 amino acids. The DNA for the CDR3 is TGTGCCAGCTCACCCCCCACTATGGCAGCCTACGAGCAGTACTTC. It yields the protein CASSPPTMAAYEQYF.

The rearrangement joins TRBV2 to TRBJ2-7, with 11 positions matching TRBD1. This CDR3 contains 16 residues. The ends lost 4 bases at V and 4 bases at J; junction bases unmatched: 9. The germline V gene has CDR1 SNHLY and CDR2 FYNNEI. CDR3 sequence: CASSAPAGTGGYEQYF. CDR3 nucleotide sequence: TGTGCCAGCAGTGCACCTGCCGGGACAGGGGGTTACGAGCAGTACTTC.

The rearrangement uses TRBV11-2 and TRBJ2-2, with 10 positions matching TRBD1. CDR3 size: 18 residues. Germline assignment: CDR1 SGHAT and CDR2 FQNNGV. The trim removed 5 bases at V and 1 base at J, leaving 10 bases unmatched. The CDR3 coding sequence is TGTGCCAGCAGCCCTAGGGGGTGGGACAGGGGGAACACCGGGGAGCTGTTTTTT. This codes for CASSPRGWDRGNTGELFF.

This clone was detected only a few times. The V and J genes are TRBV18 and TRBJ2-2; 7 positions agree with TRBD1. This CDR3 has 16 amino acids. V lost 0 bases and J lost 6; bases outside the gene matches: 7. Looked up from germline, CDR1 is KGHSH and CDR2 is LQKENI. The CDR3 coding sequence is TGTGCCAGCTCACCACCGGATGGTGGGACAGCCGGGGAGCTGTTTTTT. Encoded protein: CASSPPDGGTAGELFF.

This clone showed up just a few times. The chain employs TRBV5-4 and TRBJ2-3; possibly TRBD2 for D (6 bases). CDR1 SGHNT and CDR2 YYREEE come from the germline V gene (reference sequence). Trimming left V 2 bases short and J 3 bases short, with 13 bases between. The CDR3 runs 15 residues. CDR3 coding DNA: TGTGCCAGCAGCTTCGGGGGAGGACGTACAGATACGCAGTATTTT. It is translated as CASSFGGGRTDTQYF.